The table lists the clone carrying this TCR beta chain with a few counts. The CDR3 regions of TCR beta were amplified from RNA transcripts. Initially, a first-round RT-PCR of the TCR CDR3 employed the HTBI primer set. Via MiXCR, TCRdb re-called the multiplex PCR reads, giving one row per CDR3 protein. The table records 500,000 to 650,000 distinct CDR3 sequences, approximately 20% of them present only once. V was shortened by 2 bases and J by 9 bases, with 14 bases between the two germline ends. This CDR3 region has 14 residues. The V gene's germline CDR1 is SGHAT and CDR2 FQDESV (reference sequence). The data stem from a study of T cells in Graves' hyperthyroidism and ophthalmopathy.

The chain carries TRBV11-1 and TRBJ2-1; D is ambiguous. Sequenced input: blood. This receptor was taken from a man between 35 and 55 years old with Graves' ophthalmopathy. The CDR3 reads CASSLFLGQSEQFF. CDR3 nucleotide sequence: TGTGCCAGCAGCTTATTCCTAGGCCAGAGTGAGCAGTTCTTC.